This T cell receptor beta chain was recorded in a study of CD4+ T cells in melanoma. General observations from the study: Neoantigen-specific CD4+ T cells in melanoma reportedly had diverse differentiation states. A reported correlation linked neoantigen-specific CD4+ T cells to CD8+, macrophage and B cell function.

Points on this clone: Its antigen is not identified.

The V gene lost 6 bases and the J gene lost 6 bases, with 14 bases spanning the gap. Germline values: CDR1 MNHEY, CDR2 SMNVEV (reference sequence). CDR3 size: 14 residues. Sequencing was performed with immunoSEQ multiplex PCR; in TCRdb, only in-frame clones are kept and a portion is missing. This table holds fewer than 20,000 clones, about 85% found once. The clonotype originates from a human donor with melanoma. The sample consisted of cells from a culture (not recorded whether cultured in vitro). The chain carries TRBV27 and TRBJ1-4; D gene unclear. The CDR3 loop is CASSKDPGDEKLFF. CDR3 coding DNA: TGTGCCAGCAGCAAGGACCCCGGAGATGAAAAACTGTTTTTT.